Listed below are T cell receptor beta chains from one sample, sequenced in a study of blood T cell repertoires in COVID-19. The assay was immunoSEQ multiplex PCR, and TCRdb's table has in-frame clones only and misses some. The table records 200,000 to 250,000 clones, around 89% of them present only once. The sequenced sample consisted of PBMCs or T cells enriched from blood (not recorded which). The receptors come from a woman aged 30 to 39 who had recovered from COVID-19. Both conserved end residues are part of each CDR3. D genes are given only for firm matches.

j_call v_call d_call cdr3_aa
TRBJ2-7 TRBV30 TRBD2 CAWSTAGPYEQYF
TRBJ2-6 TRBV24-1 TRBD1 CATSDTTGAGANVLTF
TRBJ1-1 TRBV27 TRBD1 CASSFDRGGTEAFF
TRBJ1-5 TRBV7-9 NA CASSLDGRSNQPQHF
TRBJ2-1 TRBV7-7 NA CASSLALGTPTRSYNEQFF
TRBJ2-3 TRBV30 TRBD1 CAGNRGGTDTQYF
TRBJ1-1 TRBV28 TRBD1 CATRPGQRTPEAFF
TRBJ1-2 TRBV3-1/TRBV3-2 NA CASSRTAYGYTF
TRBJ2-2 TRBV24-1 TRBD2 CATSDLTGGPTGELFF
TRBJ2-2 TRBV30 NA CAWSGSGSGVAGELFF
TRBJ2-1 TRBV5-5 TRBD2 CASSLGASGIYNEQFF
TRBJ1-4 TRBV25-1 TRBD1 CASSAGGATNEKLFF
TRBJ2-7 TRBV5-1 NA CASSLSRVDPYEQYF
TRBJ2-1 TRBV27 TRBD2 CASSLPGGPNEQFF
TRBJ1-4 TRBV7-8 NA CASSFNPGLEDEKLFF
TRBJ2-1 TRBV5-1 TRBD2 CASSLVNTRTSGAYNEQFF
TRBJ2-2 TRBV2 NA CASSVAGSTGELFF
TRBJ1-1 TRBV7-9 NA CASSPTASGFAEAFF
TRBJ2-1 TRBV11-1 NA CASRLMSGRDYNEQFF
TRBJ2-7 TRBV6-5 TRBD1 CASRWTGDSYEQYF
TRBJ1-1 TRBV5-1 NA CASSLELVREAFF
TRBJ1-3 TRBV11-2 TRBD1 CASSIPRGRLHTIYF
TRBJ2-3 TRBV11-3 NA CASSLGAWGRSGDTQYF
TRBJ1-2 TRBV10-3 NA CAISADREYGYTF
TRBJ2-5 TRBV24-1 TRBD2 CATSDSGLAGVETQYF
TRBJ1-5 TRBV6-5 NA CASSYSKPGNQPQHF
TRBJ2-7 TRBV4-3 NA CASSQVIIPTPYEQYF
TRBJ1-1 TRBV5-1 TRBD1 CASSSRQGRTEAFF
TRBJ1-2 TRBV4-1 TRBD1 CASSQGQGAQGGGYTF
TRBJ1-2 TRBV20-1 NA CSASRRAPYGYTF
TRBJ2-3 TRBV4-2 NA CASSQVGHSTDTQYF
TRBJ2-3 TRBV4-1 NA CASSQDYVGATDTQYF
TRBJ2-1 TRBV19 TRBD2 CASRFLAGVHEQFF
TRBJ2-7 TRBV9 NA CASSKTAGSYEQYF
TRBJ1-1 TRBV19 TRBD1 CASSSQQGRNTEAFF
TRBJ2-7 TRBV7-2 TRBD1 CASSLPSEGTGGFREQYF
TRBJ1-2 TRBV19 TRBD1 CASSIPTGRYGYTF
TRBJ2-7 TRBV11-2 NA CASSFPGTYEQYF
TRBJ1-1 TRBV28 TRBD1 CASNLQGGTEAFF
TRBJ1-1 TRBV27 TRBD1 CASSLDRGQIAFF
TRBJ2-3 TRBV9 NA CASSGQPVSRVPSTDTQYF
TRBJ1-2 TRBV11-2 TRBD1 CASSLAFRDRGPRDYGYTF
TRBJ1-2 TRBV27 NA CASSFRGRGYGYTF
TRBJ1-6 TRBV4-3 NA CASSQSLTLNSPLHF
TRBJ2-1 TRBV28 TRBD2 CASSLSGGSSYNEQFF
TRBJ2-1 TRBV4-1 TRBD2 CASSSWIAGRTYNEQFF
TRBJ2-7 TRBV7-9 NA CASSLVWSYEQYF
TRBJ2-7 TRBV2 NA CASSRQWAPYEQYF
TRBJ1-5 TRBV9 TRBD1 CASSVGTVGQPQHF
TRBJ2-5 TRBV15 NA CATSTRGMQETQYF
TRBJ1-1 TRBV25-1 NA CASSEVRGVGTEAFF
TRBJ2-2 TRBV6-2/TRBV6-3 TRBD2 CASSFSGNTGELFF
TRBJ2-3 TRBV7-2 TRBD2 CASSLSGAGGSDTQYF
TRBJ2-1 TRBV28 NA CASSLWAGRLSSYNEQFF
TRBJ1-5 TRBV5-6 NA CASSLSGNQPQHF
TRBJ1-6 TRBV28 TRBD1 CASSLDRVRDYNSPLHF
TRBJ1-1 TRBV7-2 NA CASSLVFDMNTEAFF
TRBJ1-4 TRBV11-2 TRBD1 CASSLTGTGAEKLFF
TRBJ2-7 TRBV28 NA CASSHTPSQDYEQYF